This T cell receptor beta chain was found in a study of blood T cell repertoires in COVID-19. Study details: Sites in the United States, Italy and Spain provided acute and convalescent COVID-19 samples.

Profiled with immunoSEQ multiplex PCR; TCRdb holds only in-frame clones, not every one. The sample holds fewer than 50,000 clones; around 89% are singletons and the top ten take under 30%. Germline V lookup: CDR1 SGHTA, CDR2 FQGNSA. The CDR3 totals 13 residues. V was clipped by 1 base and J by 4 bases, with 7 bases between them. This rearrangement joins TRBV7-2 to TRBJ2-5; D is uncertain. The receptor was derived from a man between 60 and 75 years old with active or convalescent COVID-19. Specimen: peripheral blood. This CDR3 reads CASSLVQIETQYF. CDR3 DNA sequence: TGTGCCAGCAGCTTAGTTCAGATAGAGACCCAGTACTTC.